These T cell receptor beta chains were read from a single sample in a study of OX40 agonist ivuxolimab in advanced cancers. TCRdb's table, derived via immunoSEQ multiplex PCR, lists solely in-frame clones and lacks some. The table has about 69,000 clones, roughly nine tenths seen once; the top ten hold roughly 15%. Sample: CD4+ or CD8+ T cells sorted from blood, taken in a trial of the OX40 agonist ivuxolimab. These receptors were obtained from an adult with an advanced solid tumor such as melanoma, head and neck, liver or kidney cancer. Each CDR3 is given with its conserved first and last residue. The D gene is left open where the match is weak. Some rows mark clone size as missing; the rest say once, few, many or name a class of expanded clone.

D gene: .; clone size: .; V gene: TRBV4-3; J gene: TRBJ2-7; CDR3 protein: CASSQDERPYEQYF; CDR3 DNA: TGCGCCAGCAGCCAAGATGAGAGACCCTACGAGCAGTACTTC
D gene: TRBD1; clone size: .; V gene: TRBV19; J gene: TRBJ2-7; CDR3 protein: CASSIAHRTGNEQYF; CDR3 DNA: TGTGCCAGTAGTATAGCCCATAGGACAGGGAACGAGCAGTACTTC
D gene: .; clone size: .; V gene: TRBV9; J gene: TRBJ1-2; CDR3 protein: CASSHRDGGYGYTF; CDR3 DNA: TGTGCCAGCAGCCATCGGGACGGGGGCTATGGCTACACCTTC
D gene: TRBD1; clone size: .; V gene: TRBV10-1; J gene: TRBJ1-1; CDR3 protein: CASSPGQVNTEAFF; CDR3 DNA: TGCGCCAGCAGTCCTGGACAGGTGAACACTGAAGCTTTCTTT
D gene: .; clone size: .; V gene: TRBV4-3; J gene: TRBJ2-7; CDR3 protein: CASSQERSGFEQYF; CDR3 DNA: TGCGCCAGCAGCCAAGAAAGGAGCGGGTTCGAGCAGTACTTC
D gene: .; clone size: .; V gene: TRBV7-9; J gene: TRBJ2-1; CDR3 protein: CASSLGGGTPYNEQFF; CDR3 DNA: TGTGCCAGCAGCTTAGGGGGGGGGACACCTTACAATGAGCAGTTCTTC
D gene: TRBD1; clone size: .; V gene: TRBV6-5; J gene: TRBJ1-5; CDR3 protein: CASSHRGGNQPQHF; CDR3 DNA: TGTGCCAGCTCTCACAGGGGAGGAAATCAGCCCCAGCATTTT
D gene: .; clone size: .; V gene: TRBV6-5; J gene: TRBJ2-1; CDR3 protein: CASSSVGEQFF; CDR3 DNA: TGTGCCAGCAGTTCCGTAGGTGAGCAGTTCTTC
D gene: .; clone size: few; V gene: TRBV20-1; J gene: TRBJ2-1; CDR3 protein: CSAGWGNEQFF; CDR3 DNA: TGCAGTGCGGGATGGGGGAATGAGCAGTTCTTC
D gene: .; clone size: .; V gene: TRBV21-1; J gene: TRBJ1-1; CDR3 protein: CASSTGTGSGEAFF; CDR3 DNA: TGTGCCAGCAGCACTGGGACAGGGTCTGGTGAAGCTTTCTTT
D gene: .; clone size: few; V gene: TRBV6-1; J gene: TRBJ2-7; CDR3 protein: CASSGTPREQYF; CDR3 DNA: TGTGCCAGCAGTGGGACCCCGAGGGAGCAGTACTTC
D gene: .; clone size: .; V gene: TRBV9; J gene: TRBJ1-5; CDR3 protein: CASSVGGGLQPQHF; CDR3 DNA: TGTGCCAGCAGCGTGGGGGGAGGGCTTCAGCCCCAGCATTTT
D gene: TRBD1; clone size: few; V gene: TRBV7-8; J gene: TRBJ1-5; CDR3 protein: CASSLGSGTGNQPQHF; CDR3 DNA: TGTGCCAGCAGCTTAGGTTCCGGGACAGGGAATCAGCCCCAGCATTTT
D gene: .; clone size: .; V gene: TRBV5-8; J gene: TRBJ2-7; CDR3 protein: CASSYQGGSEQYF; CDR3 DNA: TGTGCCAGCAGCTACCAGGGTGGGAGCGAGCAGTACTTC
D gene: TRBD2; clone size: .; V gene: TRBV5-5; J gene: TRBJ2-7; CDR3 protein: CASSLVAGLADSYEQYF; CDR3 DNA: TGTGCCAGCAGCTTGGTCGCGGGACTAGCGGACTCCTACGAGCAGTACTTC
D gene: .; clone size: .; V gene: TRBV11-2; J gene: TRBJ2-7; CDR3 protein: CASSTRGNEQYF; CDR3 DNA: TGTGCCAGCAGCACGAGAGGGAACGAGCAGTACTTC
D gene: .; clone size: once; V gene: TRBV21-1; J gene: TRBJ2-3; CDR3 protein: CASSIRGADTQYF; CDR3 DNA: TGTGCCAGCAGCATAAGGGGCGCAGATACGCAGTATTTT
D gene: TRBD1; clone size: once; V gene: TRBV11-2; J gene: TRBJ2-7; CDR3 protein: CASGLGTGSEQYF; CDR3 DNA: TGTGCCAGCGGTTTGGGGACAGGGTCCGAGCAGTACTTC
D gene: .; clone size: .; V gene: TRBV4-3; J gene: TRBJ1-5; CDR3 protein: CASSQDRLLNQPQHF; CDR3 DNA: TGCGCCAGCAGCCAAGATCGACTGCTGAATCAGCCCCAGCATTTT
D gene: .; clone size: .; V gene: TRBV7-3; J gene: TRBJ2-1; CDR3 protein: CASSRGMGNEQFF; CDR3 DNA: TGTGCCAGCAGCAGGGGGATGGGCAATGAGCAGTTCTTC
D gene: .; clone size: .; V gene: TRBV28; J gene: TRBJ2-7; CDR3 protein: CASSFPLIQGRSYEQYF; CDR3 DNA: TGTGCCAGCAGTTTTCCTCTCATACAGGGCCGCTCCTACGAGCAGTACTTC
D gene: TRBD2; clone size: .; V gene: TRBV7-8; J gene: TRBJ2-4; CDR3 protein: CASSFMTSGSLAKNIQYF; CDR3 DNA: TGTGCCAGCAGCTTTATGACTAGCGGGAGTCTAGCCAAAAACATTCAGTACTTC
D gene: .; clone size: .; V gene: TRBV27; J gene: TRBJ1-5; CDR3 protein: CASSPGPRMNQPQHF; CDR3 DNA: TGTGCCAGCAGTCCGGGGCCCAGGATGAATCAGCCCCAGCATTTT
D gene: TRBD1; clone size: .; V gene: TRBV4-3; J gene: TRBJ1-1; CDR3 protein: CASSQDRTGVTEAFF; CDR3 DNA: TGCGCCAGCAGCCAAGATAGGACAGGGGTAACTGAAGCTTTCTTT
D gene: .; clone size: once; V gene: TRBV28; J gene: TRBJ2-1; CDR3 protein: CASSFFRVGEQFF; CDR3 DNA: TGTGCCAGCAGTTTCTTCAGGGTCGGGGAGCAGTTCTTC
D gene: TRBD2; clone size: .; V gene: TRBV7-8; J gene: TRBJ2-2; CDR3 protein: CASSPLAGENTGELFF; CDR3 DNA: TGTGCCAGCAGCCCACTAGCGGGAGAAAACACCGGGGAGCTGTTTTTT
D gene: .; clone size: .; V gene: TRBV5-6; J gene: TRBJ2-1; CDR3 protein: CASSFRGYEQFF; CDR3 DNA: TGTGCCAGCAGCTTCAGGGGATATGAGCAGTTCTTC
D gene: TRBD2; clone size: .; V gene: TRBV9; J gene: TRBJ2-3; CDR3 protein: CASSVPVSGISQRGGLDTQYF; CDR3 DNA: TGTGCCAGCAGCGTCCCAGTCAGCGGGATCTCCCAACGGGGGGGTTTGGATACGCAGTATTTT
D gene: TRBD2; clone size: .; V gene: TRBV6-4; J gene: TRBJ2-1; CDR3 protein: CASSGEGDGRGNEQFF; CDR3 DNA: TGTGCCAGCAGTGGGGAGGGTGACGGGAGAGGGAATGAGCAGTTCTTC
D gene: .; clone size: .; V gene: TRBV4-3; J gene: TRBJ2-7; CDR3 protein: CASSQEEYGTYEQYF; CDR3 DNA: TGCGCCAGCAGCCAAGAAGAGTACGGGACCTACGAGCAGTACTTC
D gene: .; clone size: .; V gene: TRBV10-2; J gene: TRBJ1-2; CDR3 protein: CASSETANYGYTF; CDR3 DNA: TGCGCCAGCAGTGAGACGGCTAACTATGGCTACACCTTC
D gene: .; clone size: .; V gene: TRBV5-6; J gene: TRBJ2-2; CDR3 protein: CASSPFDGELFF; CDR3 DNA: TGTGCCAGCAGCCCCTTTGATGGGGAGCTGTTTTTT
D gene: .; clone size: .; V gene: TRBV18; J gene: TRBJ1-4; CDR3 protein: CASSGTSDEKLFF; CDR3 DNA: TGTGCCAGCTCCGGGACCTCCGATGAAAAACTGTTTTTT
D gene: TRBD1; clone size: .; V gene: TRBV7-9; J gene: TRBJ1-1; CDR3 protein: CASRTGQNTEAFF; CDR3 DNA: TGTGCCAGCCGGACAGGCCAGAACACTGAAGCTTTCTTT
D gene: .; clone size: .; V gene: TRBV13; J gene: TRBJ1-3; CDR3 protein: CASSLAWQPGNTIYF; CDR3 DNA: TGTGCCAGCAGCTTAGCGTGGCAGCCTGGAAACACCATATATTTT
D gene: .; clone size: .; V gene: TRBV19; J gene: TRBJ2-7; CDR3 protein: CASSIGRGTYEQYF; CDR3 DNA: TGTGCCAGTAGTATCGGCAGGGGCACCTACGAGCAGTACTTC
D gene: TRBD2; clone size: .; V gene: TRBV27; J gene: TRBJ2-7; CDR3 protein: CASSFLLAGGPSYEQYF; CDR3 DNA: TGTGCCAGCAGTTTCTTACTAGCGGGAGGGCCATCCTACGAGCAGTACTTC
D gene: .; clone size: .; V gene: TRBV4-1; J gene: TRBJ2-2; CDR3 protein: CASSQEIRNLNTGELFF; CDR3 DNA: TGCGCCAGCAGCCAAGAGATTAGGAACTTGAACACCGGGGAGCTGTTTTTT
D gene: .; clone size: once; V gene: TRBV5-1; J gene: TRBJ1-2; CDR3 protein: CASSLERASGYTF; CDR3 DNA: TGCGCCAGCAGCTTGGAAAGGGCCTCTGGCTACACCTTC
D gene: TRBD2; clone size: .; V gene: TRBV4-3; J gene: TRBJ2-1; CDR3 protein: CASSQDSGTSGLSSYNEQFF; CDR3 DNA: TGCGCCAGCAGCCAAGACTCCGGGACTAGCGGTCTAAGCTCCTACAATGAGCAGTTCTTC
D gene: .; clone size: .; V gene: TRBV6-1; J gene: TRBJ1-2; CDR3 protein: CASSEAPGGGGYTF; CDR3 DNA: TGTGCCAGCAGTGAAGCGCCCGGGGGGGGCGGCTACACCTTC
D gene: .; clone size: .; V gene: TRBV27; J gene: TRBJ2-1; CDR3 protein: CASSLGYNEQFF; CDR3 DNA: TGTGCCAGCAGTCTCGGATACAATGAGCAGTTCTTC
D gene: TRBD1; clone size: .; V gene: TRBV4-3; J gene: TRBJ2-7; CDR3 protein: CASSQGQGEAQYF; CDR3 DNA: TGCGCCAGCAGCCAAGGACAGGGTGAAGCGCAGTACTTC
D gene: .; clone size: .; V gene: TRBV4-3; J gene: TRBJ2-1; CDR3 protein: CASSHGTSAGSGNEQFF; CDR3 DNA: TGCGCCAGCAGCCACGGTACTAGTGCGGGCTCCGGCAATGAGCAGTTCTTC
D gene: .; clone size: once; V gene: TRBV6-1; J gene: TRBJ1-5; CDR3 protein: CASSSGVYSNQPQHF; CDR3 DNA: TGTGCCAGCAGTAGTGGAGTCTATAGCAATCAGCCCCAGCATTTT
D gene: TRBD2; clone size: .; V gene: TRBV4-1; J gene: TRBJ2-7; CDR3 protein: CASSQGGTSLYEQYF; CDR3 DNA: TGCGCCAGCAGCCAAGGGGGGACTAGCCTCTACGAGCAGTACTTC
D gene: .; clone size: .; V gene: TRBV7-8; J gene: TRBJ2-5; CDR3 protein: CASRDLGGPETQYF; CDR3 DNA: TGTGCCAGCCGGGACCTCGGGGGCCCTGAGACCCAGTACTTC
D gene: TRBD1; clone size: .; V gene: TRBV7-9; J gene: TRBJ2-1; CDR3 protein: CASSPPDRGSGDNEQFF; CDR3 DNA: TGTGCCAGCAGCCCTCCGGACAGGGGATCCGGGGACAATGAGCAGTTCTTC
D gene: .; clone size: .; V gene: TRBV19; J gene: TRBJ1-1; CDR3 protein: CASSIKSEMVWAIPFF; CDR3 DNA: TGTGCCAGTAGTATAAAATCTGAGATGGTTTGGGCGATTCCTTTCTTT
D gene: .; clone size: .; V gene: TRBV13; J gene: TRBJ2-2; CDR3 protein: CASRATGELFF; CDR3 DNA: TGTGCCAGCAGAGCCACCGGGGAGCTGTTTTTT
D gene: .; clone size: .; V gene: TRBV6-6; J gene: TRBJ2-6; CDR3 protein: CASSSSGANVLTF; CDR3 DNA: TGTGCCAGCAGTAGTTCTGGGGCCAACGTCCTGACTTTC
D gene: .; clone size: .; V gene: TRBV4-2; J gene: TRBJ1-1; CDR3 protein: CASSQEVDGRTEAFF; CDR3 DNA: TGTGCCAGCAGCCAAGAGGTGGACGGACGAACTGAAGCTTTCTTT
D gene: .; clone size: .; V gene: TRBV11-3; J gene: TRBJ2-1; CDR3 protein: CASSLVSSGTGDNEQFF; CDR3 DNA: TGTGCCAGCAGCTTAGTCAGTAGTGGAACTGGCGACAATGAGCAGTTCTTC